This note documents a single TCR beta chain sequence. Its antigen remains unknown. These data belong to a study of long-term antiretroviral therapy in people with HIV. Regarding the study as a whole: Transplant-donor-level diversity was not reached after ART, though diversity increased. Adherence to ART, viral resistance and therapy changes lacked any data.

Until DNA extraction, the samples held between about 0.9-10 million cryopreserved PBMC. The germline gives CDR1 SGHAT, CDR2 FQNNGV. The ends were cut back, 5 bases at V and 4 bases at J, with 12 bases in the middle. There are 14 residues in the CDR3. Version v3.0 of the immunoSEQ assay was performed at survey level. Each sample aimed for about 35,000-50,000 sequenced T-cell genomes. TCRdb's copy holds only in-frame clones and misses some; the assay was immunoSEQ multiplex PCR. The table shows about 24,000 clones, with more than 65% occurring only once. The material was unsorted PBMCs, obtained 4.4 years after starting antiretroviral therapy. This chain uses TRBV11-2 with TRBJ1-5; D is undetermined. This clonotype was sampled from a man aged 25 to 40 with HIV. The CDR3 region has the DNA TGTGCCAGCAGCCCGGGGAGGGAGAATCAGCCCCAGCATTTT. Translating gives CASSPGRENQPQHF.